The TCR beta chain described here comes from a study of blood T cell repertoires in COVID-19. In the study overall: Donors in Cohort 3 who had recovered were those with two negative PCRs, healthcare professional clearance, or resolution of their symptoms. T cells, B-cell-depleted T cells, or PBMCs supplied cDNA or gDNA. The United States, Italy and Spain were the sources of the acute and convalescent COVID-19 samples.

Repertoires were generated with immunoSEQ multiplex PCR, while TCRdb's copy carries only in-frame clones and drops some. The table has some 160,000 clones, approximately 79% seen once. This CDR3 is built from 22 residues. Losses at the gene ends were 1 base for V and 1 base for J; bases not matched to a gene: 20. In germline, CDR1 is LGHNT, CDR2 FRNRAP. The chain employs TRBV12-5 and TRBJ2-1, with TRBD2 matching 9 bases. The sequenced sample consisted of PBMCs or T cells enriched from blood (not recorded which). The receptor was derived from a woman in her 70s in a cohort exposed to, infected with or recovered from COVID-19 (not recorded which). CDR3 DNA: TGTGCTAGTGGTTTGGACCCCTCATGGGCGGGAGGGGCTCCCGGGTCCTACAATGAGCAGTTCTTC. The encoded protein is CASGLDPSWAGGAPGSYNEQFF.